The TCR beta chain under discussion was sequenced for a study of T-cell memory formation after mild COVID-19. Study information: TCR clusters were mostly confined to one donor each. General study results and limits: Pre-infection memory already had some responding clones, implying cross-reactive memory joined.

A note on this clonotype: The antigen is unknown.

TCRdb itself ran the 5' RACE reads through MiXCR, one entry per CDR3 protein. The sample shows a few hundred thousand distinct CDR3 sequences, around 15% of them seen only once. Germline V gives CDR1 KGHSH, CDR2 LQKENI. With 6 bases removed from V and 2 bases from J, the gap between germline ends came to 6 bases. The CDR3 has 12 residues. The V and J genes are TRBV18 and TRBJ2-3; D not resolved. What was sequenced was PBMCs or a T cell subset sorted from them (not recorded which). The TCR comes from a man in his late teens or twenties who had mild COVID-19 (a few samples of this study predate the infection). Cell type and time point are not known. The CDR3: CASSGFTDTQYF. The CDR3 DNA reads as TGTGCCAGCTCGGGATTCACAGATACGCAGTATTTT.